This TCR beta chain was captured by sequencing in a study of T cell repertoires in cytomegalovirus infection. Study in general: Both a matching HLA type and CMV infection were indicated by public TCR beta signatures.

This clonotype was observed a few times. Its target is unknown. TCRdb itself ran the reads through MiXCR, one entry per CDR3 protein. This repertoire shows around 320,000 distinct CDR3 sequences, over 7.5% found once; its top ten account for about 3.9%. Study results and limitations: Ex vivo responses were dominated by HLA-C-restricted CMV-specific TCR beta clonotypes.

This sequence was found in a human donor in good health (CMV status not recorded). Some clones in this sample may be carry-over from other donors' samples. The sequenced sample consisted of PBMCs.

CDR3 nucleotide sequence: TGTGCCAGTAGTATAATTGGGACTAGCGTTCAAGAGACCCAGTACTTC. Amino acid sequence: CASSIIGTSVQETQYF. The rearrangement joins TRBV19 to TRBJ2-5; 10 bases align to TRBD2. This CDR3 contains 16 residues. V gave up 2 bases and J gave up 2 bases; unmatched junction bases: 5. CDR1 LNHDA and CDR2 SQIVND come from the germline V gene (reference sequence). Full variable domain (remainder filled in from reference TRBV19 and TRBJ2-5): DGGITQSPKYLFRKEGQNVTLSCEQNLNHDAMYWYRQDPGQGLRLIYYSQIVNDFQKGDIAEGYSVSREKKESFPLTVTSAQKNPTAFYLCASSIIGTSVQETQYFGPGTRLLVL.